Following are 22 T cell receptor beta chains from one sample sequenced in a study of blood T cell repertoires in COVID-19 (dated by TCRdb to about 2020). Libraries came from the immunoSEQ multiplex PCR assay. TCRdb's version of the immuneACCESS table is confined to in-frame rearrangements and falls short of the full clone set. An unresolved V gene accounts for under half of the shortfall where checked; the remainder is of unknown origin. This sample gives about 68,000 clones in total; 90% to 95% of them show up just once. The top ten clones comprise more than 5.5% of the sample. Sequences were obtained from peripheral blood. The receptor set was obtained from a man aged 35 to 55 with COVID-19, enrolled during active disease.

V gene TRBV7-2 combines with J gene TRBJ2-5; TRBD1 matches 9 bases. The junction had 6 bases not matched to a gene; V was cut back by 8 bases and J by 5 bases. The CDR3 has 13 amino acids. Germline assignment: CDR1 SGHTA and CDR2 FQGNSA. CDR3 DNA: TGTGCCAGCCGACAGGGGGTCGGGGAGACCCAGTACTTC. Its translation: CASRQGVGETQYF. Supplemented by reference TRBV7-2 and TRBJ2-5, the full variable domain reads GAGVSQSPSNKVTEKGKDVELRCDPISGHTALYWYRQSLGQGLEFLIYFQGNSAPDKSGLPSDRFSAERTGGSVSTLTIQRTQQEDSAVYLCASRQGVGETQYFGPGTRLLVL.

V and J are TRBV5-5 and TRBJ2-7; maybe TRBD2 (6 bases). The length of the CDR3 is 13 residues. V dropped 4 bases and J dropped 2 bases, with 10 bases sitting between them. The V gene's germline CDR1 is SGHKS and CDR2 YYEKEE (reference sequence). The CDR3 nucleotides are TGTGCCAGCAGCCGCCGGGAGACCTACGAGCAGTACTTC. Translating gives CASSRRETYEQYF.

The rearrangement uses TRBV6-5 and TRBJ1-1; D not certain. The CDR3 length is 12 residues. Trimming pared 6 bases from V and 1 base from J, leaving 6 bases between. CDR1 MNHEY and CDR2 SVGAGI come from the germline V gene. Here the CDR3 reads CASRTTNTEAFF. The CDR3 DNA reads TGTGCCAGCAGGACAACGAACACTGAAGCTTTCTTT.

The chain employs TRBV30 and TRBJ1-3; no reliable D call. Germline CDR1 reads GTSNPN; CDR2 reads SVGIG (reference sequence). V lost 3 bases and J lost 0, with 15 bases in between. This CDR3 comprises 16 residues. The chain's CDR3 is CAWREEAARSGNTIYF. The CDR3 DNA is TGTGCCTGGAGAGAGGAGGCCGCCCGCTCTGGAAACACCATATATTTT. Based on the CDR3 plus reference TRBV30 and TRBJ1-3, the full variable domain is SQTIHQWPATLVQPVGSPLSLECTVEGTSNPNLYWYRQAAGRGLQLLFYSVGIGQISSEVPQNLSASRPQDRQFILSSKKLLLSDSGFYLCAWREEAARSGNTIYFGEGSWLTVV.

This rearrangement joins TRBV18 to TRBJ2-3, with D possibly TRBD1 on 6 matching bases. The V end was cut by 2 bases, the J end by 1 base, with 10 bases between. The CDR3 length is 15 residues. Germline-derived CDR1 and CDR2 are KGHSH and LQKENI. CDR3 in DNA: TGTGCCAGCTCACCAAGCCAGGGGCGCACAGATACGCAGTATTTT. The encoded protein is CASSPSQGRTDTQYF.

The V call is TRBV7-9, the J call TRBJ1-1; 9 bases align to TRBD1. V shed 3 bases, J shed 10 bases, and the junction held 9 bases outside the gene matches. This CDR3 has 14 residues. CDR1 SEHNR and CDR2 FQNEAQ come from the germline V gene (reference sequence). The CDR3 nucleotides are TGTGCCAGCAGCTTCGGACAGGGGCCGGAGGGAGCTTTCTTT. As protein: CASSFGQGPEGAFF. Full variable domain (outside the CDR3, taken from reference TRBV7-9 and TRBJ1-1): DTGVSQNPRHKITKRGQNVTFRCDPISEHNRLYWYRQTLGQGPEFLTYFQNEAQLEKSRLLSDRFSAERPKGSFSTLEIQRTEQGDSAMYLCASSFGQGPEGAFFGQGTRLTVV.

V and J are TRBV19 and TRBJ1-6, with D possibly being TRBD1 (5 bases). CDR1 and CDR2 (germline): LNHDA, SQIVND (reference sequence). The V end was cut by 3 bases, the J end by 17 bases, with 17 bases between. The CDR3 loop spans 13 amino acids. Here the CDR3 reads CASSIRHRDYVHF. The CDR3 coding sequence is TGTGCCAGTAGTATTAGGCACCGGGACTACGTCCACTTT.

This chain links TRBV10-3 with TRBJ2-7, with TRBD1 matching over 7 bases. Germline assignment: CDR1 ENHRY and CDR2 SYGVKD. This CDR3 contains 13 residues. V trimming: 3 bases; J trimming: 3 bases; junction bases outside the gene matches: 2. The CDR3 region is CAISEDRVYEQYF. The CDR3 DNA is TGTGCCATCAGTGAAGACAGGGTCTACGAGCAGTACTTC.

This clone was found once. The genes are TRBV9 and TRBJ1-1; 9 nucleotides align to TRBD1. V gave up 4 bases and J gave up 5 bases; unmatched junction bases: 12. The CDR3 covers 16 residues. CDR1 is SGDLS and CDR2 is YYNGEE in the germline V gene. CDR3 in DNA: TGTGCCAGCAGCCCGTATACCGGGACAGGGCTTACTGAAGCTTTCTTT. Amino acid sequence: CASSPYTGTGLTEAFF.

The gene calls are TRBV7-8 and TRBJ2-1; TRBD2 agrees at 7 bases. The V segment lost 1 base and the J segment 2 bases; nucleotides outside the gene matches: 2. The CDR3 has 15 residues. Germline lookup yields CDR1 SGHVS and CDR2 FQNEAQ. In nucleotides, the CDR3 is TGTGCCAGCAGCTTAGGCCGGGGGGCCTACAATGAGCAGTTCTTC. Translating gives CASSLGRGAYNEQFF.

This chain connects TRBV4-2 to TRBJ1-3; 7 positions match TRBD1. CDR3 length: 17 residues. The germline V gene encodes CDR1 LGHNA and CDR2 YNFKEQ. The V and J ends lost 4 bases and 0 bases, in that order; junction bases with no gene match: 9. DNA of the CDR3: TGTGCCAGCAGCCTACCCTCGGGACAGCTCTCTGGAAACACCATATATTTT. Translation: CASSLPSGQLSGNTIYF.

This sequence joins TRBV5-8 and TRBJ2-3; 7 bases match TRBD1. The V segment lost 6 bases and the J segment 12 bases; nucleotides outside the gene matches: 10. Germline values: CDR1 SGHTS, CDR2 YDEGEE. The CDR3 is 12 amino acids. CDR3 loop: CASILRGQDQYF. In nucleotides, the CDR3 is TGTGCCAGCATCCTACGTGGACAGGACCAGTATTTT.

This clone has just one count. The gene calls are TRBV6-6 and TRBJ1-6; TRBD1 aligns across 7 bases. The V segment lost 4 bases and the J segment 10 bases; nucleotides outside the gene matches: 7. The germline CDR1 and CDR2 sequences are MNHNY and SVGAGI (reference sequence). CDR3 length: 14 amino acids. This chain's CDR3 is CASSLSGGVSPLHF. The CDR3 region has the DNA TGTGCCAGCAGTTTATCAGGGGGTGTATCACCCCTCCACTTT.

This chain uses TRBV11-3 with TRBJ2-3, with a weak D call TRBD2 (5 bases). The V and J ends lost 4 bases and 4 bases respectively, with 9 bases between them. The CDR3 loop spans 13 amino acids. Germline CDR1 is SGHNT and CDR2 is YENEEA. CDR3 in DNA: TGTGCCAGCAGCTCGGACTCGCCAGATACGCAGTATTTT. Its protein product is CASSSDSPDTQYF. The whole variable domain, remainder taken from reference TRBV11-3 and TRBJ2-3, is EAGVVQSPRYKIIEKKQPVAFWCNPISGHNTLYWYLQNLGQGPELLIRYENEEAVDDSQLPKDRFSAERLKGVDSTLKIQPAELGDSAVYLCASSSDSPDTQYFGPGTRLTVL.

The chain recombines TRBV6-2 or TRBV6-3 with TRBJ2-5; D may be TRBD2 (7 bases). Germline V gene sequence: CDR1 MNHEY, CDR2 SVGEGT. Trimming took off 3 bases at V and 3 bases at J, with 20 bases between the two ends. The CDR3 has 17 residues. The CDR3 is CASSYSYAGAWEETQYF. The CDR3 bases are TGTGCCAGCAGTTATTCCTACGCGGGGGCCTGGGAAGAGACCCAGTACTTC.

This chain joins TRBV30 and TRBJ2-6, with D possibly being TRBD2 (5 bases). V lost 5 bases and J lost 1, with 9 bases in between. The CDR3 is 14 residues long. The germline V gene encodes CDR1 GTSNPN and CDR2 SVGIG (reference sequence). The CDR3 protein is CAWEGGSGANVLTF. DNA of the CDR3: TGTGCCTGGGAAGGAGGTTCTGGGGCCAACGTCCTGACTTTC. Looking up the rest from reference TRBV30 and TRBJ2-6 gives the full variable domain: SQTIHQWPATLVQPVGSPLSLECTVEGTSNPNLYWYRQAAGRGLQLLFYSVGIGQISSEVPQNLSASRPQDRQFILSSKKLLLSDSGFYLCAWEGGSGANVLTFGAGSRLTVL.

The CDR3: CASSLKWGQGFNEKLFF. For the CDR3, the DNA is TGTGCCAGCAGCTTAAAATGGGGACAGGGTTTTAATGAAAAACTGTTTTTT. The chain joins TRBV7-9 to TRBJ1-4; 9 bases fit TRBD1. The CDR3 is 17 amino acids. The V gene's germline CDR1 is SEHNR and CDR2 FQNEAQ (reference sequence). Trimming took 2 bases from V and 4 from J; bases not matched to a gene: 8.

The genes are TRBV6-6 and TRBJ1-1; D is unclear. The CDR3 sequence is 11 residues long. The ends were cut back, 6 bases at V and 11 bases at J, with 13 bases in the middle. The germline V gene encodes CDR1 MNHNY and CDR2 SVGAGI (reference sequence). The CDR3 coding sequence is TGTGCCAGCAGCGACCTCGAGGCGGCTTTCTTT. Translation gives CASSDLEAAFF.

V is TRBV30 and J is TRBJ1-6; tentatively, D is TRBD1 (5 bases). V was clipped by 0 bases and J by 5 bases, with 11 bases between them. Germline values: CDR1 GTSNPN, CDR2 SVGIG (reference sequence). CDR3 length equals 15 residues. CDR3 in DNA: TGTGCCTGGAGTGTACTGGCAGGGAATAATTCACCCCTCCACTTT. This translates into CAWSVLAGNNSPLHF. The full variable domain, its missing parts supplied by reference TRBV30 and TRBJ1-6, is SQTIHQWPATLVQPVGSPLSLECTVEGTSNPNLYWYRQAAGRGLQLLFYSVGIGQISSEVPQNLSASRPQDRQFILSSKKLLLSDSGFYLCAWSVLAGNNSPLHFGNGTRLTVT.

V usage is TRBV20-1 and J usage is TRBJ2-7; 8 nucleotides match TRBD2. The CDR3 sequence is 15 residues long. The germline V gene has CDR1 DFQATT and CDR2 SNEGSKA (reference sequence). V shed 4 bases, J shed 2 bases, and the junction held 10 bases outside the gene matches. CDR3 loop: CSAIDASGGTYEQYF. In DNA form, the CDR3 reads TGCAGTGCTATTGATGCCAGCGGGGGAACCTACGAGCAGTACTTC.

The J gene is TRBJ2-7, the V gene TRBV7-2; the D gene is possibly TRBD2 (6 bases). The CDR3 consists of 14 residues. Germline assignment: CDR1 SGHTA and CDR2 FQGNSA. Trimming took off 0 bases at V and 3 bases at J, with 9 bases between the two ends. CDR3: CASSLAEGNYEQYF. The CDR3 nucleotides are TGTGCCAGCAGCTTAGCGGAGGGGAACTACGAGCAGTACTTC.

The chain combines TRBV11-2 with TRBJ2-3; 8 bases fit TRBD2. The germline gives CDR1 SGHAT, CDR2 FQNNGV. The CDR3 runs to 15 residues. V lost 3 bases, J lost 0 bases, and 2 bases stayed unmatched. CDR3 coding DNA: TGTGCCAGCAGCTTGGCTAGCGGGAGCACAGATACGCAGTATTTT. Its protein product is CASSLASGSTDTQYF.